Following are 16 T cell receptor beta chains from one sample sequenced in a study of cytomegalovirus exposure and HLA in healthy donors. The PCR employed 60 Vbeta primers together with 13 Jbeta primers. Here immunoSEQ multiplex PCR was the method, and the copy in TCRdb shows in-frame clones only, minus some. The sample shows about 110,000 clones, around three quarters of them seen only once. The sample consisted of PBMCs. The receptors originated from a human donor in good health.

The chain employs TRBV18 and TRBJ2-7; 7 bases line up with TRBD2. V lost 2 bases and J lost 6; bases outside the gene matches: 13. Germline assignment: CDR1 KGHSH and CDR2 LQKENI. This CDR3 contains 16 residues. CDR3 amino acids: CASSPWPPGGSGEQYF. Written as DNA, the CDR3 is TGTGCCAGCTCACCATGGCCGCCGGGAGGCTCCGGCGAGCAGTACTTC.

The chain uses TRBV7-9 and TRBJ2-5; maybe TRBD1 (5 bases). Near its end, the DNA agrees better with TRBJ2-7, so the J call may be wrong. Germline V gives CDR1 SEHNR, CDR2 FQNEAQ (reference sequence). This CDR3 region has 17 residues. This CDR3 is CASGAPLYYSNSYEQYF. The CDR3 DNA is TGTGCCAGCGGGGCACCGTTATACTACTCCAACTCCTACGAGCAGTACTTC.

Note on this clone: Other nucleotide sequences in the sample specify the same CDR3. CDR3 sequence reads: CSVDLGQGAKYEQYF. CDR3 nucleotide sequence: TGCAGCGTTGATTTGGGACAGGGGGCTAAGTACGAGCAGTACTTC. The chain joins TRBV29-1 to TRBJ2-7, with 12 bases that match TRBD1. This CDR3 has 15 residues. Looked up from germline, CDR1 is SQVTM and CDR2 is ANQGSEA. With V trimmed by 3 bases and J by 4 bases, 7 bases remained unmatched.

The chain carries TRBV2 and TRBJ2-7; D call uncertain. The CDR3 has 12 residues. The V end was cut by 5 bases, the J end by 7 bases, with 12 bases between. Germline values: CDR1 SNHLY, CDR2 FYNNEI. The CDR3 sequence: CASSSRVGEQYF. CDR3 sequence (DNA): TGTGCCAGCAGTTCCCGGGTCGGGGAGCAGTACTTC.

DNA of the CDR3: TGCGCCAGCAGCCAAGTGATGCCAGGGCCAATCTCGCGGGAGACCCAGTACTTC. Protein product: CASSQVMPGPISRETQYF. The V call is TRBV4-1, the J call TRBJ2-5; D might be TRBD1 (5 bases). The CDR3 loop spans 18 amino acids. Trimming stripped 1 base from V and 5 bases from J, with 23 bases between. The germline gives CDR1 MGHRA, CDR2 YSYEKL.

This chain links TRBV6-6 with TRBJ2-7, with D perhaps TRBD2 (6 bases). The CDR3 runs 16 residues. CDR1 MNHNY and CDR2 SVGAGI come from the germline V gene (reference sequence). V lost 0 bases and J lost 3, with 15 bases in between. The DNA for the CDR3 is TGTGCCAGCAGTTACTCAACCGGGACTGGAGGCTACGAGCAGTACTTC. As protein: CASSYSTGTGGYEQYF.

V and J are TRBV19 and TRBJ1-1; 8 bases align to TRBD1. Losses at the gene ends were 7 bases for V and 6 bases for J; bases not matched to a gene: 10. Germline V gene data show CDR1 as LNHDA and CDR2 as SQIVND (reference sequence). The CDR3 spans 14 residues. The CDR3 DNA follows: TGTGCCAGTACTCTTTTTCAGGGGGCGGCTGAAGCTTTCTTT. This codes for CASTLFQGAAEAFF.

This chain uses TRBV7-9 with TRBJ2-7, with D perhaps TRBD2 (5 bases). CDR3 length: 14 amino acids. Germline V gene lookup returns CDR1 SEHNR and CDR2 FQNEAQ (reference sequence). The V and J ends lost 3 bases and 7 bases respectively, with 16 bases between them. CDR3 sequence: CASSFETRGGEQYF. The CDR3, as DNA: TGTGCCAGCAGCTTTGAGACCCGAGGCGGGGAGCAGTACTTC.

The CDR3: CASKDGTLTEAFF. The CDR3 DNA reads as TGTGCCAGCAAGGACGGGACTCTCACTGAAGCTTTCTTT. J is TRBJ1-1 and V is TRBV6-6, with D possibly TRBD1 on 5 matching bases. Per germline, CDR1 MNHNY and CDR2 SVGAGI (reference sequence). CDR3 length equals 13 residues. Trimming cost V 7 bases and J 4 bases, with 13 bases left between them.

The CDR3 is CASSPSGRVYNEQFF. CDR3 in DNA: TGCGCCAGCAGCCCTAGCGGGAGGGTGTACAATGAGCAGTTCTTC. V usage is TRBV5-1 and J usage is TRBJ2-1; 12 nucleotides match TRBD2. V gave up 4 bases and J gave up 4 bases; unmatched junction bases: 3. The CDR3 is made up of 15 amino acids. The germline gives CDR1 SGHRS, CDR2 YFSETQ.

J is TRBJ1-2 and V is TRBV27, with 9 bases that match TRBD1. The CDR3 consists of 17 residues. Germline V gives CDR1 MNHEY, CDR2 SMNVEV (reference sequence). After removal of 0 bases from V and 4 bases from J, the junction contained 9 bases not matched to a gene. The CDR3, as DNA: TGTGCCAGCAGTTTATCTATAGGGACAGGGTCCCGCTATGGCTACACCTTC. Protein: CASSLSIGTGSRYGYTF.

The gene calls are TRBV5-4 and TRBJ1-1; TRBD1 might be the D (5 bases). V was cut by 7 bases and J by 5 bases, with 12 bases left in between. Germline V gene lookup returns CDR1 SGHNT and CDR2 YYREEE (reference sequence). The CDR3 consists of 12 residues. The CDR3 DNA is TGTGCCAGCCGTCAGGAGGGGACTGAAGCTTTCTTT. It yields the protein CASRQEGTEAFF.

The rearrangement uses TRBV29-1 and TRBJ1-2, with D possibly TRBD1 on 6 matching bases. The germline V gene has CDR1 SQVTM and CDR2 ANQGSEA. Trimming took 7 bases from V and 7 from J, leaving 13 bases between them. This CDR3 is 11 amino acids long. The CDR3 here is CSATGSSGYTF. The CDR3 nucleotides read TGCAGCGCCACAGGGAGCAGTGGCTACACCTTC.

The genes are TRBV5-1 and TRBJ2-1, with a possible D match to TRBD1 (6 bases). Germline-derived CDR1 and CDR2 are SGHRS and YFSETQ. V was trimmed by 3 bases and J by 0 bases, leaving 16 bases between them. This CDR3 spans 17 amino acids. The CDR3 is CASSSRGDPASYNEQFF. The DNA for the CDR3 is TGCGCCAGCAGCTCCAGGGGAGACCCAGCCTCCTACAATGAGCAGTTCTTC.

The chain couples TRBV5-6 to TRBJ2-3; TRBD2 matches 8 bases. Unmatched junction bases numbered 9, after V lost 2 bases and J lost 4 bases. Per germline, CDR1 SGHDT and CDR2 YYEEEE. The CDR3 has 16 amino acids. CDR3 protein: CASSLTTGGPADTQYF. The CDR3 nucleotides read TGTGCCAGCAGCTTAACGACGGGAGGGCCGGCAGATACGCAGTATTTT.

J is TRBJ1-6 and V is TRBV2, with 7 bases fitting TRBD1. The CDR3 has 14 residues. J gave up 6 bases and V 7 bases, and 6 bases lay outside the gene matches. Germline V gene sequence: CDR1 SNHLY, CDR2 FYNNEI. The CDR3 spells CASTQGEPNSPLHF. CDR3 DNA sequence: TGTGCCAGCACCCAGGGGGAACCTAATTCACCCCTCCACTTT.